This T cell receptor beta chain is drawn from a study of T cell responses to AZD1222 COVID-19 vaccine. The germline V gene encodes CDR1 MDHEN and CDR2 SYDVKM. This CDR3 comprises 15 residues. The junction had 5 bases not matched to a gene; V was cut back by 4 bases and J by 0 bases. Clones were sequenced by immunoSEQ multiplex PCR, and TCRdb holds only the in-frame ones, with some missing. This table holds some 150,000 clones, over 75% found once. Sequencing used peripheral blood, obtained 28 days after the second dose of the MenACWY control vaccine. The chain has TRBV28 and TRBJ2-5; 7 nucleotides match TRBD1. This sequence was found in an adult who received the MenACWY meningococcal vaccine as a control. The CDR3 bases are TGTGCCAGCAGTTCTCCCGGGACAGACCAAGAGACCCAGTACTTC. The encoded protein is CASSSPGTDQETQYF.